This T cell receptor (beta chain) was retrieved from a study of early T cells in non-severe SARS-CoV-2 infection. At the level of the study: Sequenced material consisted of bulk RNA (from unsorted whole blood), and chains were unpaired.

Tagging with unique molecular identifiers was applied to individual cDNA molecules. TCRdb redid the calling of the 5' RACE reads with MiXCR, one entry per CDR3 protein. The sample includes roughly 100,000 distinct CDR3 sequences, 13% of them seen just once. V was clipped by 5 bases and J by 0 bases, with 8 bases between them. The CDR3 sequence is 15 residues long. CDR1 and CDR2 (germline): SEHNR, FQNEAQ (reference sequence). This chain connects TRBV7-9 to TRBJ2-6; D is unresolved. The TCR sequence derives from an adult who was a healthcare worker with PCR-confirmed SARS-CoV-2 infection or an uninfected control (not recorded which). Sequencing was done on a sample of whole blood. In DNA form, the CDR3 reads TGTGCCAGCAGCCTCGAGATCTCTGGGGCCAACGTCCTGACTTTC. As protein: CASSLEISGANVLTF.